This T cell receptor (beta chain) is drawn from a study of cytomegalovirus exposure and HLA in healthy donors (TCRdb year 2017). About the investigation overall: In an earlier analysis of 587 of the donors, roughly 300 Gb of sequence data and 100 million or so unique TCR beta sequences from about 179 million T cells were reported. Class I and class II HLA loci were covered by the typing at four-digit resolution. Roughly 5 DR-DQ haplotypes were treated as single units for association and clustering because of strong linkage in the cohort. Donor age, sex, ethnicity and CMV serostatus were collected together with the repertoire data. An earlier analysis of around 580 of the donors used high-throughput TCR beta sequencing to judge whether each TCR beta V gene segment behaved as functional or pseudogenic. The number of typed donors differed by locus: roughly 629-640 for A, B, C, DRB1 and DQB1; approximately 520 for DQA1; over 600 for DPA1; and 400 to 480 for DPB1. In a later analysis, previously published TCR beta repertoires from about 670 donors were re-analyzed and high-resolution HLA genotyping was added so that TCR occurrence patterns could be studied. Among roughly 370 genotyped donors of the cohort, an average of about 240,000 unique TCR beta nucleotide sequences were sequenced per donor, roughly 20% of them non-productive. The genetic ancestry cluster associated with self-reported Caucasian donors included 70% to 85% of the 398 genotyped donors. All discovery cohort repertoires had been generated on a single sequencing platform. The study aimed to test whether cataloging public T cell receptors could reveal signatures of past pathogen exposure. Besides the first cohort of approximately 710 subjects, a separate validation cohort made up of around 120 different subjects was used. The T cell repertoires of several hundred subjects were profiled by immunosequencing and related to cytomegalovirus serostatus. Approximately 300 gigabases of sequencing data and approximately 80 million unique TCR sequences were included in an early release covering roughly 600 HLA-typed donors. In a later genetic analysis, genome-wide SNP genotypes for about three fifths of the roughly 670 donors were used, and that subset was treated as a discovery cohort. To predict cytomegalovirus infection status, the study combined high-throughput TCR immunosequencing, statistical association of individual TCRs with disease status, and machine learning. Rather than drawing on any new phenotypic data, the later analysis identified candidate immune exposures from TCR beta sequences and the way those sequences occurred across donors.

Libraries were made using the immunoSEQ multiplex PCR assay. For the multiplex PCR, a mixture combining 60 forward primers for TCR Vbeta segments and 13 reverse primers for TCR Jbeta segments was used. Amplification of the CDR3 region of rearranged TCR beta genes was performed with a multiplex PCR assay on genomic DNA. On the Illumina HiSeq System, the amplified TCR beta libraries were sequenced as 87-base-pair reads. In the paper's pipeline: Across the 640 or so repertoires, a later analysis counted 78 million or so unique TCR beta chains, roughly 11 million of which were shared by at least two donors. Raw reads were error-corrected and collapsed into unique sequences by a nearest-neighbor algorithm in which closely related sequences were merged to remove PCR and sequencing errors. To assign V, D and J gene segments, CDR3 sequences were aligned to IMGT reference sequences. For a sequence to be retained, a match of at least six nucleotides to both a V gene segment and a J gene segment was required. Rearrangements were called productive when the CDR3 lacked stop codons and stayed in frame with V and J; all others were non-productive. Following IMGT convention, CDR3 was defined as the stretch from the second conserved V-encoded cysteine to the conserved J-encoded phenylalanine. The earlier analysis of roughly 590 of the donors excluded any sequence lacking an unambiguous match to a single V gene segment. An earlier analysis of a few hundred of the donors classified V segments as functional when productive rearrangements were above 56.7% and as segregating when the standard deviation between donors was above 5%. A statistical classification framework was developed to diagnose cytomegalovirus status using the catalog of TCR beta chain sequences. A later analysis assigned V and J genes by comparing TCR nucleotide sequences with IMGT/GENE-DB human TR gene sequences. In a later analysis, CDR3 sequences and most-parsimonious VDJ recombination scenarios were assigned using the TCRdist pipeline. In a later analysis, each TCR beta chain was defined by its CDR3 amino acid sequence together with its V-gene family, and reads without a unique V-gene family were excluded. As a way to deal with suspected cross-contamination and a sequencing artifact, a later analysis dropped roughly 620 nucleotide sequences that were highly shared and had low generation probability. In a later analysis, a clonal expansion index for each public chain was calculated from normalized within-repertoire ranks of inferred template counts. In a later analysis, generation probabilities were computed with a VDJ recombination model fitted to out-of-frame rearrangements, and the resulting probabilities were checked against IGoR. In a later analysis, TCR-TCR, TCR-HLA and TCR-CMV co-occurrence was scored with hypergeometric tests, and a repertoire-size bias correction was applied to TCR pairs. To estimate false discovery rates, a later analysis permuted the HLA or CMV assignments 20 times. In a later analysis, co-occurring TCRs were grouped with DBSCAN, and TCRdist sequence similarity was added when clustering was performed within HLA-allele-positive subsets. Repertoires with fewer than 30,000 or more than 120,000 public chains, plus five repertoires with anomalous nucleotide sharing, were excluded from co-occurrence clustering. In TCRdb, the immuneACCESS table is reduced to in-frame sequences with V and J assigned. These tables do not hold every clone; where another copy was compared, an unresolved V gene accounts for under half, and the others remain unexplained. V and J calls and clone size are copied from that table; D and trimming were computed from the DNA. The sample table lists about 99,000 clones, roughly three quarters of them with a count of one. 2.5% to 3.5% of the sample is held by the ten biggest clonotypes.

Worth noting for this clone: Its antigen specificity is not known. The sample holds no much larger clone one base away, and base qualities are not on file.

Study-wide findings and limitations: The sequencing pipeline was judged likely to have produced a cluster of highly shared sequence variants as a technical artifact. A later analysis reported that several top co-occurrence clusters appeared linked to parvovirus B19, influenza, CMV and Epstein-Barr virus. Cytomegalovirus status was reported to be diagnosed by the classifier with high specificity and sensitivity in both the original and validation cohorts. This cohort had only TCR beta chains sequenced, and the lack of alpha or paired-chain data limited which features could be detected. A later analysis found that most CMV-associated TCR beta chains appeared HLA-restricted, with HLA associations seemingly driven largely by CMV exposure. A total of 150 to 200 TCR beta chains were listed by the study as associated with cytomegalovirus. Most TCR sequences were seen in very few donors, while some public TCRs were found in many individuals. An earlier analysis of approximately 600 of the donors showed that most TCR beta V segments appeared in productive rearrangements either about 90% or about 30% of the time, which broadly matched IMGT annotations. Because counts were too low, under 20 rarely observed V segments, including chromosome 9 orphons, were left out of the earlier analysis of approximately 500 of the donors. In a later analysis, 16,951 TCR beta sequences were associated with specific HLA alleles at a false discovery rate of 0.05. V-gene and J-gene trimming of TCR beta chains was associated with a missense DCLRE1C variant in a later genetic analysis, and the association was replicated in an independent cohort. CMV serostatus was the only immune exposure information available for the cohort. In a later genetic analysis, fewer N-insertions in productive TCRs were reported among donors in an Asian-associated ancestry cluster than the approximately 670-donor mean. Three of the identified cytomegalovirus-associated TCR beta chains were confirmed in vitro to be specific for cytomegalovirus antigens. According to a later analysis, TCR association rates differed among HLA loci, with DRB1 alleles showing the most associated TCRs and HLA-C alleles showing the fewest. Roughly uniform sequencing depth across donors was assumed in presence/absence analyses, although this assumption may not hold. Strong co-occurrence of HLA alleles, especially DR and DQ, made assigning TCR associations to individual alleles difficult. Compared with equally common non-associated chains, HLA-associated TCR beta chains in a later analysis were more clonally expanded and had lower generation probabilities. It was suggested by the authors that the approach could potentially be generalized to other disease states and immunological phenotypes. Because HLA typing was missing for some donors at each locus, association tests included only the typed subset. Correlated functional status among segregating V segments might be attributable to linkage disequilibrium, but an unknown experimental factor could not be ruled out. A further reported finding was that TCR beta sequences accurately predicted the HLA-A and HLA-B alleles for most subjects in the first cohort.

The cohort consisted of some 730 healthy bone marrow donors. At the time of sampling, all cohort members were nominally healthy, though unrecorded immune exposures were likely present. The donor tested CMV seropositive, placing the donor among the 290 or so seropositive members of the cohort. A peripheral blood sample was collected from each donor, and TCR beta sequencing was performed on peripheral blood mononuclear cells. Genomic DNA extraction from the blood cell samples was performed with the Qiagen DNeasy Blood Extraction Kit. The sequencing input was PBMCs. This receptor was obtained from a male donor in good health and CMV-seropositive.

The sequenced DNA: TGTGCCAGCAGCTTAATTGCCGCTAGCGGGGGGGCTAGGAATGAGCAGTTCTTC. This encodes CASSLIAASGGARNEQFF. The V and J genes are TRBV7-3 and TRBJ2-1; the junction holds 12 bases that match TRBD2. In the germline V gene, CDR1 corresponds to SGHTA and CDR2 to FQGTGA. Ends trimmed: V by 1 base, J by 7 bases; bases unmatched to a gene: 11. Inclusive of the bounding cysteine and phenylalanine, the CDR3 is 18 residues long. Only CDR3 DNA is held: 54 bases, read in frame from base 1.